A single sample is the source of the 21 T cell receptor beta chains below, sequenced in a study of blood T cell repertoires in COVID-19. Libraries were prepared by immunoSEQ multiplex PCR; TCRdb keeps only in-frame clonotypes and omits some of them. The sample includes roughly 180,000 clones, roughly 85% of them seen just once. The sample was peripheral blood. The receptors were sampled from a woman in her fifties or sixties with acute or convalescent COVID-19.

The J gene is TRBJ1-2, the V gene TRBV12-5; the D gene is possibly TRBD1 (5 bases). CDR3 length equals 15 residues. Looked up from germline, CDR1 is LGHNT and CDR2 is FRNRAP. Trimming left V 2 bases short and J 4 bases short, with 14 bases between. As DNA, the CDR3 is TGTGCTAGTGGTTTGCCCTCCCAGGGCTCCTATGGCTACACCTTC. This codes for CASGLPSQGSYGYTF.

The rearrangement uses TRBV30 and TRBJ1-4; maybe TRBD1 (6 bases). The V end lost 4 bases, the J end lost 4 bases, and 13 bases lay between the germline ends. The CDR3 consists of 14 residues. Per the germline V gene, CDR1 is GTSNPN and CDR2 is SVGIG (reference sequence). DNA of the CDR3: TGTGCCTGGAACACCGGGACAATTAATGAAAAACTGTTTTTT. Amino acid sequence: CAWNTGTINEKLFF.

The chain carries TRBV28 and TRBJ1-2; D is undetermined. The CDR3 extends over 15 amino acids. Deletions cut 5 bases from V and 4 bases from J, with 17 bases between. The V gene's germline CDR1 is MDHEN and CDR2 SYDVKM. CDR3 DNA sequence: TGTGCCAGCAGTCCCCCCCCTAGCAGCATCTATGGCTACACCTTC. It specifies CASSPPPSSIYGYTF.

The chain's CDR3 is CASSRDTYSGNTIYF. The CDR3 DNA reads TGTGCCAGCAGTAGGGACACTTACTCTGGAAACACCATATATTTT. The chain recombines TRBV2 with TRBJ1-3, with D possibly being TRBD1 (6 bases). V was pared by 5 bases and J by 0 bases, with 11 bases between. This CDR3 is built from 15 residues. Germline lookup yields CDR1 SNHLY and CDR2 FYNNEI.

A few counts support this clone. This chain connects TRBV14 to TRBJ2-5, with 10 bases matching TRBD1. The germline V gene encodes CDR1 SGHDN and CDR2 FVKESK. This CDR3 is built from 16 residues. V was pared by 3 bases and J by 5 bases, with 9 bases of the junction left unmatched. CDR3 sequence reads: CASSHLTGGLGETQYF. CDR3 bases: TGTGCCAGCAGCCACCTGACAGGGGGCCTCGGGGAGACCCAGTACTTC.

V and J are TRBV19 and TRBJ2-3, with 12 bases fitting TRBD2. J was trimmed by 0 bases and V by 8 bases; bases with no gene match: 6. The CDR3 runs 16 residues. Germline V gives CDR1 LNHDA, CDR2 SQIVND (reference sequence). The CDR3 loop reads CASAYGTSGSTDTQYF. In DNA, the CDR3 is TGTGCCAGTGCTTACGGGACTAGCGGGAGCACAGATACGCAGTATTTT. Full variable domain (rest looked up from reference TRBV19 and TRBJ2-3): DGGITQSPKYLFRKEGQNVTLSCEQNLNHDAMYWYRQDPGQGLRLIYYSQIVNDFQKGDIAEGYSVSREKKESFPLTVTSAQKNPTAFYLCASAYGTSGSTDTQYFGPGTRLTVL.

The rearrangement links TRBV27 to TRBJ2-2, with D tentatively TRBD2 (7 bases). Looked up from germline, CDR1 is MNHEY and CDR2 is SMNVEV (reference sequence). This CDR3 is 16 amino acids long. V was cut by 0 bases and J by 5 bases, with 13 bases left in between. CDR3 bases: TGTGCCAGCAGTTTATCCGGCGGGGGCCGAACCGGGGAGCTGTTTTTT. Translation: CASSLSGGGRTGELFF.

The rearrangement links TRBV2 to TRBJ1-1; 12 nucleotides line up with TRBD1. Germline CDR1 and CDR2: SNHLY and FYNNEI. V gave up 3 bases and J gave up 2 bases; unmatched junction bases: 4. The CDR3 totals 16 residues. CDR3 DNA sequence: TGTGCCAGCAGTGACGGGACAGGGGGCATTAACACTGAAGCTTTCTTT. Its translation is CASSDGTGGINTEAFF.

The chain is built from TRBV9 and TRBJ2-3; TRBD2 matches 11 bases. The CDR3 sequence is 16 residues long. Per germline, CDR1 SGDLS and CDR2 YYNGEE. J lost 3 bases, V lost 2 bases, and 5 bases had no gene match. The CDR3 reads CASSVSGRAGTDTQYF. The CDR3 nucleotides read TGTGCCAGCAGCGTTAGCGGGAGGGCCGGGACAGATACGCAGTATTTT.

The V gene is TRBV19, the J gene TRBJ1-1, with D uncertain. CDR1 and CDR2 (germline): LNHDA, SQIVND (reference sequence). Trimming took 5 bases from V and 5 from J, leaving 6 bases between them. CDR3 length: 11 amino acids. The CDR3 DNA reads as TGTGCCAGTAGTCGGTGGACTGAAGCTTTCTTT. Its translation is CASSRWTEAFF. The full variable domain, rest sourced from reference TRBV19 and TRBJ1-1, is DGGITQSPKYLFRKEGQNVTLSCEQNLNHDAMYWYRQDPGQGLRLIYYSQIVNDFQKGDIAEGYSVSREKKESFPLTVTSAQKNPTAFYLCASSRWTEAFFGQGTRLTVV.

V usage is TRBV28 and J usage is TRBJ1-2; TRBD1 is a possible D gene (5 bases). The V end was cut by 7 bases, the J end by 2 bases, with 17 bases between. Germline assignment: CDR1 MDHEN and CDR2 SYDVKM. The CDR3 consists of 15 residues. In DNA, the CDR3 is TGTGCCAGCATAACAGCAGGGATTTTGAACTATGGCTACACCTTC. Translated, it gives CASITAGILNYGYTF.

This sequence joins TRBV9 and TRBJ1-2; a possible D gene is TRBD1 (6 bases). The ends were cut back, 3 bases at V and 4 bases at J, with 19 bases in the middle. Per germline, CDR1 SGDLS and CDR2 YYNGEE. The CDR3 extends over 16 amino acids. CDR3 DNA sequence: TGTGCCAGCAGCGCCTTCGACAGGATTGGGGCCTATGGCTACACCTTC. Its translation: CASSAFDRIGAYGYTF.

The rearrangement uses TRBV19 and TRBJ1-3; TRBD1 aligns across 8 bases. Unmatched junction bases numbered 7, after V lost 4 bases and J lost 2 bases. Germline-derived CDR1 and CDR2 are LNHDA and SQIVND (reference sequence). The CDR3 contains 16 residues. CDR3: CASSTRQGLTGNTIYF. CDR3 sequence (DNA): TGTGCCAGTAGTACCCGACAGGGGTTGACTGGAAACACCATATATTTT. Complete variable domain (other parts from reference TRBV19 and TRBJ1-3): DGGITQSPKYLFRKEGQNVTLSCEQNLNHDAMYWYRQDPGQGLRLIYYSQIVNDFQKGDIAEGYSVSREKKESFPLTVTSAQKNPTAFYLCASSTRQGLTGNTIYFGEGSWLTVV.

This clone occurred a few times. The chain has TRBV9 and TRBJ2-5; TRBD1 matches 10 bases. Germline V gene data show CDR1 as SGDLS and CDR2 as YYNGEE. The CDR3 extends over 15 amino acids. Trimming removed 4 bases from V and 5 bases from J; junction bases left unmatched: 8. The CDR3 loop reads CASSTRQGAVETQYF. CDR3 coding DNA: TGTGCCAGCAGCACCCGACAGGGGGCGGTGGAGACCCAGTACTTC.

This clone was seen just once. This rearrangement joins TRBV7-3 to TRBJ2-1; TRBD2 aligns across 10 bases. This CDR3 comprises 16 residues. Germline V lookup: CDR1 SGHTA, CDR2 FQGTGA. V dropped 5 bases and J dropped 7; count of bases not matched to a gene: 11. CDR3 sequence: CASSSAGTSVVNEQFF. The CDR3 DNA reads TGTGCCAGCAGCAGCGCCGGGACTAGCGTGGTTAATGAGCAGTTCTTC.

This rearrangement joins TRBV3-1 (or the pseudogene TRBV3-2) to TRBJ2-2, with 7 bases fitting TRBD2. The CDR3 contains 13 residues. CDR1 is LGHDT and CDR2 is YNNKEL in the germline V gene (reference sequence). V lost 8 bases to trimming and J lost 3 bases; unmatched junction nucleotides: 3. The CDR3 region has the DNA TGTGCCAGCGGGGAGGGAGACACCGGGGAGCTGTTTTTT. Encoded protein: CASGEGDTGELFF.

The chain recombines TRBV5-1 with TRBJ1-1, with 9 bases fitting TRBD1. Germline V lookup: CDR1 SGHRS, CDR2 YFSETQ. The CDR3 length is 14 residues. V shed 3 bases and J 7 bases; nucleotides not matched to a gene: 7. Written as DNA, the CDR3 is TGCGCCAGCAGCTCCGGGACAGGGCGGGATGAAGCTTTCTTT. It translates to CASSSGTGRDEAFF.

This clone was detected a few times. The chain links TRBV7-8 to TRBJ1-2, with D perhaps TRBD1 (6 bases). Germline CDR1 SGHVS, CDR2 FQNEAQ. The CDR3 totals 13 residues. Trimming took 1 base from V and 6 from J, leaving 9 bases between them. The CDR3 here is CASSLGGGHGYTF. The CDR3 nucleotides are TGTGCCAGCAGCTTAGGGGGGGGCCATGGCTACACCTTC.

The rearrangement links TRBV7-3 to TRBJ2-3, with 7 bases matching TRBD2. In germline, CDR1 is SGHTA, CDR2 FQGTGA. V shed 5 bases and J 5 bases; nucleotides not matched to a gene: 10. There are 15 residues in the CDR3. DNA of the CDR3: TGTGCCAGCAGCCCTGTGGGAGGGCTCCAAGATACGCAGTATTTT. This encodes CASSPVGGLQDTQYF. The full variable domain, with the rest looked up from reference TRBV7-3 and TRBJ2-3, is GAGVSQTPSNKVTEKGKYVELRCDPISGHTALYWYRQSLGQGPEFLIYFQGTGAADDSGLPNDRFFAVRPEGSVSTLKIQRTERGDSAVYLCASSPVGGLQDTQYFGPGTRLTVL.

The CDR3 bases are TGTGCCAGCAACGCGGTAAGGGGAGGTGAAGCTTTCTTT. Encoded protein: CASNAVRGGEAFF. The chain employs TRBV21-1 and TRBJ1-1. TRBV21-1 is deemed a pseudogene. The CDR3 has 13 amino acids.

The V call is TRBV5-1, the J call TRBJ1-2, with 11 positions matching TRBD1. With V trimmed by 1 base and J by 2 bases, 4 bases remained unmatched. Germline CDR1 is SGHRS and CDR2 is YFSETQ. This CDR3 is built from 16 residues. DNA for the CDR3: TGCGCCAGCAGCTTGCGGACAGGGGGCGCAAACTATGGCTACACCTTC. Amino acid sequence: CASSLRTGGANYGYTF.